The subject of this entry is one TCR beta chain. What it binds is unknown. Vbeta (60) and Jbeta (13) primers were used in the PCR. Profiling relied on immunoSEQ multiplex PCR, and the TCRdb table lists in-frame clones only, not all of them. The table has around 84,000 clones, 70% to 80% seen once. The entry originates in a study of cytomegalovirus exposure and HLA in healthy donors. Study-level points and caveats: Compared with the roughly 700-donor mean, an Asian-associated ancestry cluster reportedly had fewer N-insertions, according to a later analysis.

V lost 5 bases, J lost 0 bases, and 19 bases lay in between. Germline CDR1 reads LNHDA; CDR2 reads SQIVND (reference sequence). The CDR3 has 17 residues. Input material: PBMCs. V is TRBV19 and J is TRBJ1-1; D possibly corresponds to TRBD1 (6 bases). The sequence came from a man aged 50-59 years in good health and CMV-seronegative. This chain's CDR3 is CASSPGGGQVMNTEAFF. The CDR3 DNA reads TGTGCCAGTAGTCCAGGTGGGGGCCAAGTAATGAACACTGAAGCTTTCTTT.